This TCR beta chain emerged from a study of cytomegalovirus exposure and HLA in healthy donors. This clone was found a few times. Its specificity is unknown. The PCR employed 60 Vbeta primers together with 13 Jbeta primers. Method: immunoSEQ multiplex PCR; TCRdb's copy keeps in-frame clones and lacks some. The profile shows 85,000 to 130,000 clones, about three quarters of them singletons. General observations from the study: Later work showed greater clonal expansion in HLA-associated TCR beta chains than in equally common others. Available immune exposure information was restricted to CMV serostatus only.

Germline V gives CDR1 PRHDT, CDR2 FYEKMQ (reference sequence). This CDR3 is built from 14 residues. Trimming took 5 bases from V and 4 from J; bases not matched to a gene: 7. The sequencing sample was made of PBMCs. The origin of this receptor is a male donor in good health and CMV-seropositive. V and J are TRBV13 and TRBJ1-2; 7 bases line up with TRBD1. CDR3 sequence reads: CASSDGQALYGYTF. The CDR3 DNA reads TGTGCCAGCAGCGACGGACAGGCACTCTATGGCTACACCTTC.